A selection of T cell receptor beta chains follows, all from one sample in a study of blood T cells in healthy people across ages. TCRdb used MiXCR to reprocess the 5' RACE reads, holding one entry per CDR3 protein. The data show some 1,800,000 distinct CDR3 sequences, about two fifths seen once. Sequencing input: blood. The receptors derive from a human donor in good health. Each CDR3 is given with its conserved first and last residue. The order of the fields is CDR3 protein, CDR3 DNA, J gene, V gene, D gene, clone size. D genes are given only for firm matches. Expanded clones are given a class, and other clones once, few, many or no size at all.

CASSQDPDSGTQYF | TGCGCCAGCAGCCAAGACCCAGACTCCGGGACCCAGTACTTC | TRBJ2-5 | TRBV4-3 | . | few
CASSTTYREKLFF | TGTGCCAGCAGCACCACCTACAGGGAAAAACTGTTTTTT | TRBJ1-4 | TRBV7-2 | . | .
CASSGTGVWKVGGYTF | TGTGCCAGCAGCGGTACGGGGGTCTGGAAAGTTGGCGGCTACACCTTC | TRBJ1-2 | TRBV9 | . | .
CAGSQWARTTPGETQYF | TGTGCCGGCAGCCAGTGGGCGCGGACTACACCAGGAGAGACCCAGTACTTC | TRBJ2-5 | TRBV6-2/TRBV6-3 | . | .
CASSQDIGSVRNSYNEQFF | TGCGCCAGCAGCCAAGACATAGGGAGCGTCAGAAACTCCTACAATGAGCAGTTCTTC | TRBJ2-1 | TRBV4-3 | . | few
CSARGSLYNEQFF | TGCAGTGCTAGAGGTAGCCTTTACAATGAGCAGTTCTTC | TRBJ2-1 | TRBV20-1 | . | .
CASSKVAGNTEAFF | TGCGCCAGCAGCAAAGTTGCAGGGAACACTGAAGCTTTCTTT | TRBJ1-1 | TRBV4-3 | . | .
CSVEDQAGGATDTQYF | TGCAGCGTTGAAGATCAGGCCGGGGGGGCGACAGATACGCAGTATTTT | TRBJ2-3 | TRBV29-1 | TRBD2 | .
CASSLTSGTGLSYNEQFF | TGCGCCAGCAGCTTGACCTCCGGGACAGGCCTCTCCTACAATGAGCAGTTCTTC | TRBJ2-1 | TRBV5-1 | TRBD1 | .
CASSEGENEKLFF | TGTGCCAGCAGCGAGGGGGAGAATGAAAAACTGTTTTTT | TRBJ1-4 | TRBV9 | . | .
CASSLQTGGVEGYTF | TGTGCCAGCAGCCTGCAGACAGGGGGCGTAGAAGGCTACACCTTC | TRBJ1-2 | TRBV7-2 | TRBD1 | .
CAWNRDRFTDTQYF | TGTGCCTGGAATAGGGACCGATTCACAGATACGCAGTATTTT | TRBJ2-3 | TRBV30 | . | few
CASSLIPSRTQETQYF | TGTGCCAGCAGCTTAATCCCCTCAAGGACACAAGAGACCCAGTACTTC | TRBJ2-5 | TRBV7-9 | . | few
CATSRLGIRDRVTDTQYF | TGTGCCACCAGCAGACTGGGGATCCGGGACAGGGTTACAGATACGCAGTATTTT | TRBJ2-3 | TRBV15 | TRBD1 | few
CAISHDRESAEAFF | TGTGCCATCAGCCACGACAGGGAGAGCGCTGAAGCTTTCTTT | TRBJ1-1 | TRBV10-3 | TRBD1 | .
CSGEGQPNTEAFF | TGCAGCGGAGAGGGGCAGCCGAACACTGAAGCTTTCTTT | TRBJ1-1 | TRBV29-1 | . | few
CASSQGMGVSEQFF | TGCGCCAGCAGCCAAGGTATGGGCGTCAGTGAGCAGTTCTTC | TRBJ2-1 | TRBV4-1 | . | .
CASSSRWNRHYGYTF | TGTGCCAGCAGTTCGCGGTGGAACCGCCACTATGGCTACACCTTC | TRBJ1-2 | TRBV12-3/TRBV12-4 | . | .
CSARLANYGYTF | TGCAGTGCCAGACTGGCTAACTATGGCTACACCTTC | TRBJ1-2 | TRBV20-1 | . | few
CVSSYALAGHAAKNIQYF | TGTGTCAGCAGTTACGCGCTAGCGGGGCATGCGGCCAAAAACATTCAGTACTTC | TRBJ2-4 | TRBV6-2/TRBV6-3 | TRBD2 | .
CASTYGQRGGYNEQFF | TGCGCCAGTACCTATGGTCAGCGGGGGGGCTACAATGAGCAGTTCTTC | TRBJ2-1 | TRBV5-1 | TRBD2 | few
CASSLGQSRPDGYTF | TGCGCCAGCAGCCTGGGACAGAGCCGTCCAGATGGCTACACCTTC | TRBJ1-2 | TRBV5-1 | TRBD1 | .
CASSLALGFRITGELFF | TGTGCCAGCAGCTTAGCCCTAGGGTTCCGAATCACCGGGGAGCTGTTTTTT | TRBJ2-2 | TRBV7-9 | . | .
CSVAGAGLTYEQYF | TGCAGCGTTGCGGGGGCAGGACTTACCTACGAGCAGTACTTC | TRBJ2-7 | TRBV29-1 | . | .
CSTKGVAYEQYF | TGCAGCACCAAGGGGGTGGCCTACGAGCAGTACTTC | TRBJ2-7 | TRBV29-1 | . | .
CASSYTRDYEQYF | TGTGCCAGCAGTTACACAAGAGACTACGAGCAGTACTTC | TRBJ2-7 | TRBV6-5 | . | many
CAISESGTGYVDQPQHF | TGTGCCATCAGTGAGTCGGGGACAGGGTATGTGGATCAGCCCCAGCATTTT | TRBJ1-5 | TRBV10-3 | TRBD1 | .
CASSQDGTSGNEQLF | TGCGCCAGCAGCCAAGATGGGACTAGCGGAAATGAGCAGCTCTTC | TRBJ2-1 | TRBV4-1 | TRBD2 | .
CASSPYRRSDTQYF | TGTGCCAGCAGCCCTTACAGAAGGTCAGATACGCAGTATTTT | TRBJ2-3 | TRBV6-5 | . | .
CASSPSGGLDTEAFF | TGTGCCAGCAGCCCCTCAGGGGGCCTGGACACTGAAGCTTTCTTT | TRBJ1-1 | TRBV7-3 | TRBD1 | few
CASSFGAPTASQPQHF | TGTGCCAGCAGCTTTGGGGCACCGACCGCGAGTCAGCCCCAGCATTTT | TRBJ1-5 | TRBV5-5 | . | .
CASSFAPALGDGYTF | TGTGCCAGCAGCTTTGCGCCGGCGTTAGGAGACGGCTACACCTTC | TRBJ1-2 | TRBV5-5 | . | .
CASSFSGGPGNSPLHF | TGTGCCAGCAGTTTTTCCGGGGGACCTGGAAATTCACCCCTCCACTTT | TRBJ1-6 | TRBV27 | . | .
CASTFGRDPERYTQYF | TGTGCCAGCACTTTTGGCCGGGACCCCGAACGGTATACGCAGTATTTT | TRBJ2-3 | TRBV6-5 | . | few
CASDITGQAHSPLHF | TGTGCCAGCGATATAACCGGACAGGCCCATTCACCCCTCCACTTT | TRBJ1-6 | TRBV28 | TRBD1 | .
CASSRRQAFFSEQYF | TGTGCCAGCAGCCGCAGACAGGCCTTTTTTAGCGAGCAGTACTTC | TRBJ2-7 | TRBV12-3/TRBV12-4 | . | .
CASSVSGAPGVSPLHF | TGTGCCAGCAGCGTCTCAGGGGCTCCCGGGGTTTCACCCCTCCACTTT | TRBJ1-6 | TRBV6-1 | . | few
CSASTGLAGFTDTQYF | TGCAGTGCTTCGACGGGACTAGCGGGATTCACAGATACGCAGTATTTT | TRBJ2-3 | TRBV20-1 | TRBD2 | .
CASSPPGVGANVLTF | TGTGCCAGCAGTCCACCGGGGGTTGGGGCCAACGTCCTGACTTTC | TRBJ2-6 | TRBV7-8 | . | .
CASRTGTGPEAFF | TGTGCCAGCAGGACCGGGACAGGGCCTGAAGCTTTCTTT | TRBJ1-1 | TRBV2 | TRBD1 | .
CASTLHGTLNSPLHF | TGTGCCAGCACCCTCCATGGGACACTGAATTCACCCCTCCACTTT | TRBJ1-6 | TRBV12-3/TRBV12-4 | . | many
CSARGGKLDEQYF | TGCAGTGCTAGAGGCGGGAAATTGGACGAGCAGTACTTC | TRBJ2-7 | TRBV20-1 | . | .
CASSLESSLYSYEQYF | TGTGCCAGCAGCTTAGAGTCATCACTTTACTCCTACGAGCAGTACTTC | TRBJ2-7 | TRBV7-2 | . | .
CASSPPIGGYAGNEQFF | TGTGCCAGCAGCCCCCCGATCGGGGGATATGCAGGCAATGAGCAGTTCTTC | TRBJ2-1 | TRBV7-9 | . | .
CSVDRLAAYNEQFF | TGCAGCGTTGATAGACTAGCGGCATACAATGAGCAGTTCTTC | TRBJ2-1 | TRBV29-1 | TRBD2 | many
CASSQDIRTYEQYF | TGCGCCAGCAGCCAAGATATCAGGACCTACGAGCAGTACTTC | TRBJ2-7 | TRBV4-3 | . | .
CATSMRIGGGGKYNEQFF | TGTGCCACCAGCATGCGGATTGGGGGCGGGGGAAAATACAATGAGCAGTTCTTC | TRBJ2-1 | TRBV15 | . | few
CASGLEAGYGYTF | TGTGCTAGTGGTTTGGAAGCAGGGTATGGCTACACCTTC | TRBJ1-2 | TRBV12-5 | . | .
CATSREVRVGYGYTF | TGTGCCACCAGCAGAGAAGTCCGGGTTGGCTATGGCTACACCTTC | TRBJ1-2 | TRBV15 | . | .
CSVEDHRDTQETQYF | TGCAGCGTTGAAGATCACCGTGATACCCAAGAGACCCAGTACTTC | TRBJ2-5 | TRBV29-1 | . | few
CSARVARDSLNEQFF | TGCAGTGCTAGAGTCGCGAGAGACAGCCTCAATGAGCAGTTCTTC | TRBJ2-1 | TRBV20-1 | . | few
CASSLVRTGGGNQPQHF | TGTGCCAGCAGCTTAGTTCGGACGGGAGGAGGCAATCAGCCCCAGCATTTT | TRBJ1-5 | TRBV7-2 | . | few
CASSRPGVETNEQFF | TGTGCCAGCAGTCGACCCGGGGTGGAGACCAATGAGCAGTTCTTC | TRBJ2-1 | TRBV28 | . | once
CSAVQGAMWDSPLHF | TGCAGTGCTGTGCAGGGGGCGATGTGGGATTCACCCCTCCACTTT | TRBJ1-6 | TRBV20-1 | TRBD1 | few
CAGSGMDGYTF | TGTGCCGGCTCGGGTATGGATGGCTACACCTTC | TRBJ1-2 | TRBV6-6 | . | .
CSVLGDEQYF | TGCAGCGTCCTAGGGGACGAGCAGTACTTC | TRBJ2-7 | TRBV29-1 | . | .
CASSPRQDSYNEQFF | TGTGCCAGCTCACCTAGACAGGACTCCTACAATGAGCAGTTCTTC | TRBJ2-1 | TRBV18 | . | .
CASSLAEGQGATEAFF | TGTGCCAGCAGCTTAGCCGAGGGACAGGGGGCCACTGAAGCTTTCTTT | TRBJ1-1 | TRBV7-9 | TRBD1 | .
CASSQEESGGLGKNIQYF | TGCGCCAGCAGCCAAGAAGAATCAGGGGGCTTAGGCAAAAACATTCAGTACTTC | TRBJ2-4 | TRBV4-3 | TRBD1 | .
CAISTRTENYGYTF | TGTGCCATCAGTACTCGGACGGAAAACTATGGCTACACCTTC | TRBJ1-2 | TRBV10-3 | . | few